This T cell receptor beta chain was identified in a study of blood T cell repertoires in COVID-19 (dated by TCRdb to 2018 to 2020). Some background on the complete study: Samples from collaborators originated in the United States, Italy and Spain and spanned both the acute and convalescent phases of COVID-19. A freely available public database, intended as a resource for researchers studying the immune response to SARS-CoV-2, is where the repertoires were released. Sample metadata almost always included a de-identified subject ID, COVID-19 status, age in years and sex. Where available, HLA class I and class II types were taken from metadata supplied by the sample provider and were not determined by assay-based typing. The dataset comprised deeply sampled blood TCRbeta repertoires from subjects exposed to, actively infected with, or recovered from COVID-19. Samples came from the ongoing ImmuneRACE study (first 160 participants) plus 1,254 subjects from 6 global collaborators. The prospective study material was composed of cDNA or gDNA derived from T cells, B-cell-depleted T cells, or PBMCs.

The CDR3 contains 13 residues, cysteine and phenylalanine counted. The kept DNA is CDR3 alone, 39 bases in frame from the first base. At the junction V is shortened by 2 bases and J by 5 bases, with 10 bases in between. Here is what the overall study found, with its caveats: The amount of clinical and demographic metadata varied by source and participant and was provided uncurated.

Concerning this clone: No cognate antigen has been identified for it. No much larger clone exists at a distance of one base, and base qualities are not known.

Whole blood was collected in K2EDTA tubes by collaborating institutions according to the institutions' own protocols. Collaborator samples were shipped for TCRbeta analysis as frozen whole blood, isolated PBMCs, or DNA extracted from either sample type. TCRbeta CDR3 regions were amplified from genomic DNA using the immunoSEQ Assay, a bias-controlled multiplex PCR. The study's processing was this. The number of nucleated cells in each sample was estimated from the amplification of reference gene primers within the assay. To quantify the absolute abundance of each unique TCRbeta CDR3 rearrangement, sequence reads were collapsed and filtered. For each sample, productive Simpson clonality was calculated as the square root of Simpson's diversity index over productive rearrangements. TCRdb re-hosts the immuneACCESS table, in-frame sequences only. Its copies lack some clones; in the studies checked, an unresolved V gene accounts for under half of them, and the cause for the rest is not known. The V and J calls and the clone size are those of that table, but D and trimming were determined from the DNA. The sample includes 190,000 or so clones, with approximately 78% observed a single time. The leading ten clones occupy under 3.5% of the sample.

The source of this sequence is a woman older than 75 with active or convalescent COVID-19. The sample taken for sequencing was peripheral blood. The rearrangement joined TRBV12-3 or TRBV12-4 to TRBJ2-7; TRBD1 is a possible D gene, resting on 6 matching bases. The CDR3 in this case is CASSLLQGHEQYF. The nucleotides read TGTGCCAGCAGTTTACTACAGGGTCACGAGCAGTACTTC.